The clone carrying this T cell receptor beta chain was seen only a few times. What it binds is not known. In germline, CDR1 is SNHLY, CDR2 FYNNEI. With 3 bases removed from V and 3 bases from J, the gap between germline ends came to 11 bases. There are 15 residues in the CDR3. This sample is drawn from a study of early T cells in non-severe SARS-CoV-2 infection. As for the study in general: Alpha and beta chains were unpaired, from unsorted whole-blood bulk RNA. Study-level results: The study's VDJdb matching favored anti-spike CD8 responses and missed private and CD4 specificities.

cDNA molecules, individually, were tagged with unique molecular identifiers. TCRdb processed the 5' RACE reads anew with MiXCR; each CDR3 protein has one entry. This table has under 95,000 distinct CDR3 sequences, about an eighth appearing once. This clonotype was sampled from an adult who was a healthcare worker with PCR-confirmed SARS-CoV-2 infection or an uninfected control (not recorded which). The sequenced sample consisted of whole blood. The chain uses TRBV2 and TRBJ2-2; possibly TRBD1 or TRBD2 for D (7 bases each). The CDR3 DNA sequence: TGTGCCAGCAGTGAGCAGGGGGGGTACACCGGGGAGCTGTTTTTT. Its translation is CASSEQGGYTGELFF.